What follows are 3 T cell receptor beta chains derived from one specimen sequenced in a study of blood T cells in healthy people across ages. For the second PCR, which ran for about 6 to 12 cycles, a sample-barcoded 5' primer and a J-beta primer mix were used. TCRdb processed the 5' RACE reads anew with MiXCR; each CDR3 protein has one entry. The repertoire holds approximately 1.5 million distinct CDR3 sequences, with approximately 43% as singletons. Material for sequencing was blood. All receptors derive from a woman aged 18-29 years in good health.

This clonotype was seen only a few times. The chain has TRBV12-3 or TRBV12-4 and TRBJ1-4, with unresolved D. The ends were cut back, 5 bases at V and 4 bases at J, with 14 bases in the middle. There are 15 residues in the CDR3. CDR3: CASSPSLASNEKLFF. In nucleotides, the CDR3 is TGTGCCAGCAGTCCGAGTCTAGCGAGTAATGAAAAACTGTTTTTT.

There are a few counts of this clonotype. V is TRBV12-3 or TRBV12-4 and J is TRBJ2-3, with TRBD1 matching 8 bases. The CDR3 is 15 residues long. V dropped 7 bases and J dropped 4; count of bases not matched to a gene: 10. The CDR3 bases are TGTGCCAGCAACTTTCAGGGGGCAAGAGCAGATACGCAGTATTTT. Translating it yields CASNFQGARADTQYF.

To note about this clonotype: A read error may explain this, as a much larger clone is one base away. This chain connects TRBV7-3 to TRBJ1-1; D is undetermined. This CDR3 is built from 14 residues. Per germline, CDR1 SGHTA and CDR2 FQGTGA. DNA for the CDR3: TGTGCCGGCAGCTTAGGGTGGGGGAACACTGAAGCTTTCTTT. It is translated as CAGSLGWGNTEAFF.